This T cell receptor delta chain came from a study of gamma-delta chains in newborns, infants, children (dated by TCRdb to the late 2010s). In the study overall: According to the study title, microbial exposure causes polyclonal expansion of innate gammadelta T cells right after birth. The study examined the way microbial exposure affected innate gammadelta T cell populations in human newborns right after birth.

By how much of the sample it makes up, this clone is medium-sized (0.01 to 0.1%). What antigen it recognizes has not been identified. Qualities for individual bases were not recorded, and no much larger clone is one base off. The sample was run on an Illumina MiSeq. Identical DNA sequences were merged into single rows after TCRdb reprocessed the public reads with CATT. This sample has around 6,500 delta-chain clones in its table, and 0.5% to 0.8% of those were observed once. Jointly, the top ten make up less than 20% of the sample. The CDR3 holds 14 amino acids from the cysteine to the phenylalanine. Only the CDR3 DNA is retained, 42 bases long and in frame from the first base. From V the trimming removes 3 bases and from J it removes 2 bases, while the gene matches leave 4 bases of the junction unaccounted for. CDR1 and CDR2 (GEAIGNYY, EKD) derive from the germline V gene.

What was sequenced was blood. The origin of this receptor is a child who was a newborn, infant or young child, either healthy, febrile or measles-vaccinated (not recorded which). The chain couples TRDV2 to TRDJ1, and TRDD3 aligns with 8 junction nucleotides. The CDR3 sequence is CACDSLGDTDKLIF. The bases read TGTGCCTGTGACTCCTTGGGGGATACCGATAAACTCATCTTT.